The T cell receptor (beta chain) under discussion was sequenced for a study of cytomegalovirus exposure and HLA in healthy donors. The CDR3 totals 12 residues. Germline CDR1 is GTSNPN and CDR2 is SVGIG (reference sequence). V was clipped by 1 base and J by 3 bases, with 7 bases between them. The study ran its PCR with 60 Vbeta and 13 Jbeta primers. The table came from immunoSEQ multiplex PCR; TCRdb's copy has only in-frame clones and leaves some out. The profile covers about 150,000 clones, with 75% appearing a single time and over 6.5% taken by the ten largest. The chain links TRBV30 to TRBJ2-7; D is ambiguous. The receptor comes from a young man in good health and CMV-seronegative. The source material was PBMCs. The CDR3 is CAWSGSGYEQYF. The CDR3 nucleotides read TGTGCCTGGAGTGGTTCGGGCTACGAGCAGTACTTC. The full variable domain, in which reference TRBV30 and TRBJ2-7 provide the parts outside the CDR3, is SQTIHQWPATLVQPVGSPLSLECTVEGTSNPNLYWYRQAAGRGLQLLFYSVGIGQISSEVPQNLSASRPQDRQFILSSKKLLLSDSGFYLCAWSGSGYEQYFGPGTRLTVT.